This T cell receptor beta chain was profiled in a study of cytomegalovirus exposure and HLA in healthy donors. Primers included in the PCR were 60 Vbeta and 13 Jbeta primers. Profiled with immunoSEQ multiplex PCR; TCRdb holds only in-frame clones, not every one. The data show 35,000 to 45,000 clones, 76% seen once. Whole-study findings and limits: A highly shared variant cluster was judged a likely technical artifact. More clonal expansion characterized HLA-associated TCR beta chains than equally common others in a later analysis.

V was cut by 5 bases and J by 4 bases, with 5 bases left in between. From germline, CDR1 is LNHDA and CDR2 SQIVND (reference sequence). This CDR3 comprises 12 residues. The table lists this clone with a few counts. Its specificity is unknown. Sequencing used PBMCs. The origin of this receptor is a young woman in good health and CMV-seropositive. The genes are TRBV19 and TRBJ2-2; D call uncertain. Written as DNA, the CDR3 is TGTGCCAGTAGTCTCAGCACCGGGGAGCTGTTTTTT. Its translation: CASSLSTGELFF.